This TCR beta chain was observed in a study of blood T cell repertoires in COVID-19. Study summary: The study drew acute and convalescent COVID-19 samples from the United States, Italy and Spain.

The germline V gene has CDR1 SNHLY and CDR2 FYNNEI. Trimming removed 7 bases from V and 5 bases from J; junction bases left unmatched: 10. The CDR3 is 15 residues long. The table lists this clone with a count of one. The authors' processing: From reference gene primer amplification, estimates of nucleated cell counts were derived. Sequencing was performed with immunoSEQ multiplex PCR; in TCRdb, only in-frame clones are kept and a portion is missing. Clone size and the V and J calls come from that table; the DNA yielded D and trimming. Counted here are around 100,000 clones, around 89% occurring once; the ten biggest clones make up about 34%.

The sequencing sample was made of peripheral blood. The receptor was isolated from a woman of 80 years or more with acute or convalescent COVID-19. The J gene is TRBJ2-1, the V gene TRBV2; 8 bases are a match to TRBD2. The CDR3 sequence is CASILLAGSNNEQFF. In DNA, the CDR3 is TGTGCCAGCATCCTTTTAGCGGGGAGCAACAATGAGCAGTTCTTC.